The TCR beta chain described here comes from a study of T cell responses to AZD1222 COVID-19 vaccine. Overall study findings and caveats: Samples come after the peak T cell response, not at day 14. Spike-specific TCR breadth and depth grew following two AZD1222 doses. It should be noted that donors were predominantly white British and more often female, and clonal diversity was possibly underestimated.

The V end lost 2 bases, the J end lost 3 bases, and 8 bases lay between the germline ends. The length of the CDR3 is 13 residues. Germline assignment: CDR1 MNHEY and CDR2 SMNVEV (reference sequence). A remark on this clone: No antigen is known for it.

Assay used: immunoSEQ multiplex PCR; TCRdb lists only in-frame clones, some missing. This sample yields about 140,000 clones, of which about 90% are seen a single time; approximately 5.7% belongs to the top ten. This sequence originates from an adult in good health. This chain joins TRBV27 and TRBJ2-7; D might be TRBD2 (5 bases). This specimen consisted of peripheral blood, obtained on day 0 of AZD1222 vaccination. The CDR3 here is CASSLNGNYEQYF. The CDR3 nucleotides read TGTGCCAGCAGTTTAAACGGGAACTACGAGCAGTACTTC.